This TCR beta chain is from a study of T cell responses to AZD1222 COVID-19 vaccine. Measured with immunoSEQ multiplex PCR; TCRdb has only the in-frame clones, and not every one. The sample yields under 150,000 clones, about 91% seen once. This CDR3 is 13 amino acids long. The germline V and J ends were trimmed by 5 bases and 1 base, with 6 bases remaining between them. Germline V gene data show CDR1 as LNHDA and CDR2 as SQIVND (reference sequence). The chain combines TRBV19 with TRBJ1-5; D is uncertain. Sequences were derived from peripheral blood, sampled 28 days after the second AZD1222 dose. This sequence originates from an adult who received the AZD1222 COVID-19 vaccine. The CDR3 DNA reads as TGTGCCAGTAGTTGGGAGAGCAATCAGCCCCAGCATTTT. Its protein is CASSWESNQPQHF.